The source of this T cell receptor beta chain is a study of patients and donors after allogeneic stem cell transplantation. Trimming took off 12 bases at V and 6 bases at J, with 11 bases between the two ends. The CDR3 spans 11 residues. CDR1 and CDR2 from the germline V gene are KGHDR and SFDVKD. TCRdb reanalysed the RT-PCR reads using MiXCR and keeps one entry per CDR3 protein. The profile shows approximately 140,000 distinct CDR3 sequences, about two fifths of them singletons. The chain links TRBV24-1 to TRBJ2-1, with D perhaps TRBD1 or TRBD2 (6 bases each). The sample was blood, either unsorted or a sorted T cell fraction (not recorded which). This TCR was recovered from a human donor who was either an allogeneic HSCT recipient or a stem cell or donor lymphocyte infusion donor (not recorded which). It is not recorded whose cells these are; they may come from a transplant donor. CDR3 in DNA: TGTGCCTGTAAGGGGGGCAATGAGCAGTTCTTC. Protein: CACKGGNEQFF.